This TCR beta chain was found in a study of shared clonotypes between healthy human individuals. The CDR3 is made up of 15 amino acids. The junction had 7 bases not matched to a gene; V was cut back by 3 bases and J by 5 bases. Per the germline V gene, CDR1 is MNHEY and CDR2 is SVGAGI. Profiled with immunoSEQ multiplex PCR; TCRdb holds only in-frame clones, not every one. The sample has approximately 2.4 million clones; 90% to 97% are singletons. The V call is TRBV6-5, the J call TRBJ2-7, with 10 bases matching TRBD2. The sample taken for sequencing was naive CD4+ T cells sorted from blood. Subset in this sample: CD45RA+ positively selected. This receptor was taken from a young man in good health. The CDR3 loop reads CASSYGLAGVNEQYF. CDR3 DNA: TGTGCCAGCAGTTATGGCCTAGCGGGAGTCAACGAGCAGTACTTC.